The clone carrying this T cell receptor beta chain came up many times. The antigen remains unidentified. One entry per CDR3 protein results from TCRdb running MiXCR on the 5' RACE reads. The sample has about 40,000 distinct CDR3 sequences, more than 2% seen once. The sample belongs to a study of neurological immune-mediated disorders. Study-level results: Private repertoires in all groups were suggested by the finding that expanded clones across subjects shared no CDR3 amino acid sequences. Multiple sclerosis, the disease with the least TCR clonal expansion, fell below healthy controls, whereas HTLV-1-associated myelopathy showed the most.

The CDR3 runs to 14 residues. Trimming removed 3 bases from V and 4 bases from J, with 11 bases in between. Germline assignment: CDR1 SGHKS and CDR2 YYEKEE (reference sequence). This TCR derives from a man between 45 and 60 years old with multiple sclerosis. This chain links TRBV5-5 with TRBJ1-5; D remains ambiguous. Sequencing input: PBMCs. The CDR3 DNA reads TGTGCCAGCAGCTCCTCTGGGGTAAATCAGCCCCAGCATTTT. This sequence encodes CASSSSGVNQPQHF.